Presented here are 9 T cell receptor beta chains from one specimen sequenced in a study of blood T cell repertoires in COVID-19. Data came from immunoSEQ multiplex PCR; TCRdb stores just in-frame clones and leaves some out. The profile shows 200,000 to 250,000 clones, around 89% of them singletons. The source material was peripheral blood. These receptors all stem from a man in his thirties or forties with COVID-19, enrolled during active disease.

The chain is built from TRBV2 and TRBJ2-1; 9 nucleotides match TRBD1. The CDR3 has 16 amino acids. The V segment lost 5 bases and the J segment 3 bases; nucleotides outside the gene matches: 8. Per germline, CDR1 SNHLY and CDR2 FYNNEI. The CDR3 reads CASSSDRGWGYNEQFF. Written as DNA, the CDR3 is TGTGCCAGCAGTTCGGACAGGGGATGGGGCTACAATGAGCAGTTCTTC.

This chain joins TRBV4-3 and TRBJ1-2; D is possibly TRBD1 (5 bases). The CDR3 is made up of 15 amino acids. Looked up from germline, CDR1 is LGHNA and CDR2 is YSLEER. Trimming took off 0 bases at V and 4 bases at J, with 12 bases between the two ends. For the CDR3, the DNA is TGCGCCAGCAGCCAAGATGCAGGGTACGGCTATGGCTACACCTTC. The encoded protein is CASSQDAGYGYGYTF.

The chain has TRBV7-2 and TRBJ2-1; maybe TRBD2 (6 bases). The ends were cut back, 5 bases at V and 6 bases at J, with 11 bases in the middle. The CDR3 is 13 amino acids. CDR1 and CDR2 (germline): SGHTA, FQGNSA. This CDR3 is CASSPRRGNEQFF. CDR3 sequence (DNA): TGTGCCAGCAGCCCCCGGCGGGGCAATGAGCAGTTCTTC.

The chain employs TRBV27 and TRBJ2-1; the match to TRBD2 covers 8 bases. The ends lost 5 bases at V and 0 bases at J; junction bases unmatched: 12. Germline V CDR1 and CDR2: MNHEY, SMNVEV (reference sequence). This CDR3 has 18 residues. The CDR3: CASSLTLAGSSSYNEQFF. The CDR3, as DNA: TGTGCCAGCAGTCTAACCCTAGCGGGCTCCAGCTCCTACAATGAGCAGTTCTTC.

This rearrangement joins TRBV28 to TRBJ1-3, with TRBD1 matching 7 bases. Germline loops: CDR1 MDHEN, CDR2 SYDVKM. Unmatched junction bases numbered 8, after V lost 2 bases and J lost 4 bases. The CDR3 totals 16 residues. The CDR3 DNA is TGTGCCAGCAGTTTAGGAGGGGGCGTTAAAGGAAACACCATATATTTT. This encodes CASSLGGGVKGNTIYF.

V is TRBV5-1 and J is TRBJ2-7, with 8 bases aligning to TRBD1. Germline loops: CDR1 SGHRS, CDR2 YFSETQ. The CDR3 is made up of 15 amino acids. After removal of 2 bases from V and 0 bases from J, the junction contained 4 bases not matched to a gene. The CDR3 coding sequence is TGCGCCAGCAGCTTCACTGGGACAGGCTCCTACGAGCAGTACTTC. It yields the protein CASSFTGTGSYEQYF.

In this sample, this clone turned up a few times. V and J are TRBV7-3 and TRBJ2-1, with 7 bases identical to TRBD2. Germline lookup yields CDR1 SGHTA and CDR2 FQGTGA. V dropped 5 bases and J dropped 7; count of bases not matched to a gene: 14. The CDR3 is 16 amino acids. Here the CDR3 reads CASSPLGNLGGNEQFF. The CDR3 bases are TGTGCCAGCAGCCCCTTGGGAAACCTCGGGGGGAATGAGCAGTTCTTC. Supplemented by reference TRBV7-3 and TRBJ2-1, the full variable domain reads GAGVSQTPSNKVTEKGKYVELRCDPISGHTALYWYRQSLGQGPEFLIYFQGTGAADDSGLPNDRFFAVRPEGSVSTLKIQRTERGDSAVYLCASSPLGNLGGNEQFFGPGTRLTVL.

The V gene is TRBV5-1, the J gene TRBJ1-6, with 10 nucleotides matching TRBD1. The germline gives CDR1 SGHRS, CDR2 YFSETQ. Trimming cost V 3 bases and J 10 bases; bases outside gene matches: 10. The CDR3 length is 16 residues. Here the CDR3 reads CASSSRDRGGESPLHF. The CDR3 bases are TGCGCCAGCAGCTCCCGGGACAGGGGTGGTGAGTCACCCCTCCACTTT.

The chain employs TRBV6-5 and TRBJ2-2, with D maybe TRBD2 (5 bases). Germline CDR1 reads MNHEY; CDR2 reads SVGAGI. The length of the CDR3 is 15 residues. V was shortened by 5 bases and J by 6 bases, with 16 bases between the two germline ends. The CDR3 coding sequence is TGTGCCAGCAGTCACGAGGGCGGTTGGGCCGGGGAGCTGTTTTTT. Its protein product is CASSHEGGWAGELFF.